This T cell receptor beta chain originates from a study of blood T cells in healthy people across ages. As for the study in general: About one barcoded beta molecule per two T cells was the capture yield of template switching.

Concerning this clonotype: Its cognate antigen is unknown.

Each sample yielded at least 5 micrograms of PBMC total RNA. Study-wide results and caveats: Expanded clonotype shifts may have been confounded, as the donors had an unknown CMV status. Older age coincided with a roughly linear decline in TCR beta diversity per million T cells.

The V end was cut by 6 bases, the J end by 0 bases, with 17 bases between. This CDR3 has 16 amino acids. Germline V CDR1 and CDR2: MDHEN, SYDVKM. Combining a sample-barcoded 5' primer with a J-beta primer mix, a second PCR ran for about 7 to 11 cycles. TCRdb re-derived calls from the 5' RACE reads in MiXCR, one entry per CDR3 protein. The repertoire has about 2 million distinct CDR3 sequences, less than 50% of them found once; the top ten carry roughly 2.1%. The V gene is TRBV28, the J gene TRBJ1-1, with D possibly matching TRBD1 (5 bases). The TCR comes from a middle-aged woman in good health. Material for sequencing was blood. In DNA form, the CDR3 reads TGTGCCAGCAGGATGGTGTGGGGCGACATGAACACTGAAGCTTTCTTT. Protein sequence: CASRMVWGDMNTEAFF.